This TCR beta chain was identified during a study of control samples from healthy donors and cancer patients. Only in-frame clones appear in the TCRdb table, and some are missing; sequencing was by immunoSEQ multiplex PCR. The sample includes some 150,000 clones, nearly 96% seen only once; the top ten take approximately 1%. The sequencing input was blood. This sequence was found in a woman aged 25 to 39 in good health.

The CDR3 loop is CASSAGKQVTNEKLFF. For the CDR3, the DNA is TGTGCCAGCAGTGCAGGGAAACAGGTCACTAATGAAAAACTGTTTTTT. The chain joins TRBV6-1 to TRBJ1-4; possible D gene TRBD1, 5 bases. V was pared by 4 bases and J by 2 bases, with 14 bases between. Germline V gene sequence: CDR1 MNHNS, CDR2 SASEGT. The CDR3 length is 16 residues.